Presented here are 7 T cell receptor beta chains from one specimen sequenced in a study of blood T cell repertoires in COVID-19. Measured with immunoSEQ multiplex PCR; TCRdb has only the in-frame clones, and not every one. The data contain approximately 120,000 clones, approximately 84% of them singletons. Sequencing was carried out using peripheral blood. The source is a human donor in a cohort sampled during active COVID-19.

This clone occurred a few times. This CDR3 is CASSVTGSEQYF. The CDR3 bases are TGCGCCAGCAGCGTCACAGGGAGCGAGCAGTACTTC. The gene calls are TRBV5-1 and TRBJ2-7, with D perhaps matching TRBD1 (6 bases). The CDR3 is made up of 12 amino acids. V shed 4 bases and J shed 6 bases, with 11 bases lying between them. Looked up from germline, CDR1 is SGHRS and CDR2 is YFSETQ.

This clone appeared a single time. V and J are TRBV25-1 and TRBJ2-1; no definite D call. Trimming left V 4 bases short and J 6 bases short, with 16 bases between. Germline-derived CDR1 and CDR2 are MGHDK and SYGVNS. CDR3 length: 15 amino acids. CDR3 amino acids: CASSGAGIFGNEQFF. In DNA, the CDR3 is TGTGCCAGCAGTGGGGCAGGTATTTTTGGCAATGAGCAGTTCTTC.

The gene calls are TRBV6-5 and TRBJ1-2; no firm D call. This CDR3 is built from 14 residues. Looked up from germline, CDR1 is MNHEY and CDR2 is SVGAGI. V was pared by 4 bases and J by 5 bases, with 14 bases between. CDR3 nucleotide sequence: TGTGCCAGCAGTTCACCCAGGACTGGGTATGGCTACACCTTC. Encoded protein: CASSSPRTGYGYTF.

The chain uses TRBV9 and TRBJ2-7, with D tentatively TRBD1 (6 bases). This CDR3 has 15 amino acids. V shed 3 bases and J shed 2 bases, with 15 bases lying between them. Looked up from germline, CDR1 is SGDLS and CDR2 is YYNGEE. In nucleotides, the CDR3 is TGTGCCAGCAGCGCGGGACACGGGATAACCTACGAGCAGTACTTC. Its translation: CASSAGHGITYEQYF.

The chain uses TRBV7-9 and TRBJ2-1; 7 positions match TRBD1. This CDR3 has 16 amino acids. V lost 1 base to trimming and J lost 7 bases; unmatched junction nucleotides: 10. CDR1 and CDR2 (germline): SEHNR, FQNEAQ (reference sequence). The CDR3 loop is CASSLGTGKSGNEQFF. CDR3 bases: TGTGCCAGCAGCTTAGGGACAGGAAAAAGTGGTAATGAGCAGTTCTTC.

The rearrangement joins TRBV5-1 to TRBJ1-1; weak D call: TRBD1 (5 bases). This CDR3 is 14 amino acids long. V lost 4 bases and J 1 base, leaving 11 bases between the germline ends. Germline CDR1 SGHRS, CDR2 YFSETQ. This chain's CDR3 is CASSPLRGNTEAFF. The DNA of the CDR3 is TGCGCCAGCAGCCCTCTTAGGGGGAACACTGAAGCTTTCTTT.

This chain links TRBV30 with TRBJ1-5, with no clear D. Trimming took 1 base from V and 7 from J, leaving 5 bases between them. Germline V lookup: CDR1 GTSNPN, CDR2 SVGIG (reference sequence). The CDR3 consists of 11 residues. CDR3 residues: CAWSGGQPQHF. The CDR3 nucleotides read TGTGCCTGGAGTGGCGGGCAGCCCCAGCATTTT.